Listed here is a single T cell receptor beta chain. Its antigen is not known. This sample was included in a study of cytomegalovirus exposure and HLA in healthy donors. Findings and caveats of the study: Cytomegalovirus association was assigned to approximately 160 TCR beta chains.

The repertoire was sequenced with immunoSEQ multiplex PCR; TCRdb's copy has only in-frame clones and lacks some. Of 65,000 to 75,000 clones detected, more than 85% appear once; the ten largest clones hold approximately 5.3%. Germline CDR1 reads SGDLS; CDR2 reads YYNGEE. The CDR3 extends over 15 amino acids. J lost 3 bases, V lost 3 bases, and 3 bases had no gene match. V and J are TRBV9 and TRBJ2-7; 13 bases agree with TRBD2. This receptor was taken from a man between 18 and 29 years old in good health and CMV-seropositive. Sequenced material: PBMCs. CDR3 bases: TGTGCCAGCAGCGCCGGGACTAGCGGGATCTACGAGCAGTACTTC. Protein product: CASSAGTSGIYEQYF.